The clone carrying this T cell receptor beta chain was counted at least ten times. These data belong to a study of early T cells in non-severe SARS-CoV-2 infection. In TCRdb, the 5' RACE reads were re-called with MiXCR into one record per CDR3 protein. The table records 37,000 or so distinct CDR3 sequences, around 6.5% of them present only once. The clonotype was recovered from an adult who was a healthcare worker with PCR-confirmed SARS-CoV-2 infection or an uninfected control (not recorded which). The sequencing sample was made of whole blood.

The CDR3 region is CAWAPVYNEQFF. The CDR3 DNA reads TGTGCCTGGGCTCCCGTCTACAATGAGCAGTTCTTC. This chain connects TRBV30 to TRBJ2-1; D is unresolved. Germline V lookup: CDR1 GTSNPN, CDR2 SVGIG (reference sequence). Trimming took off 5 bases at V and 3 bases at J, with 8 bases between the two ends. This CDR3 has 12 residues.